The 25 T cell receptor beta chains given below trace back to one sample, sequenced in a study of graft-versus-host responses after intestinal transplantation. Approximately 200,000 CFSE-labeled responder cells were plated with approximately 200,000 irradiated, violet-dye-labeled stimulator cells. The protocol was immunoSEQ multiplex PCR, while the TCRdb copy is restricted to in-frame clones and leaves out a portion. The table lists 20,000 to 25,000 clones, about 45% of them singletons, with about 1.3% in the top ten. The sequencing here drew on alloreactive CD8+ T cells from a mixed lymphocyte reaction culture, taken before transplantation. The subset: CFSE-low proliferating T cells sorted from roughly six-day pre-transplant mixed lymphocyte reaction (GvH or HvG direction). The receptors derive from a human patient who was an organ donor for intestinal transplantation.

The table lists this clone with a few counts. The CDR3 sequence: CASSERVLTDTQYF. In nucleotides, the CDR3 is TGTGCCAGCAGTGAAAGGGTTCTCACAGATACGCAGTATTTT. The J gene is TRBJ2-3, the V gene TRBV25-1; D is unclear. Per germline, CDR1 MGHDK and CDR2 SYGVNS. This CDR3 has 14 amino acids. Trimming pared 2 bases from V and 2 bases from J, leaving 8 bases between.

This clone has just a few counts. This chain links TRBV6-1 with TRBJ1-1, with TRBD1 matching over 11 bases. Germline loops: CDR1 MNHNS, CDR2 SASEGT. V shed 3 bases, J shed 5 bases, and the junction held 5 bases outside the gene matches. CDR3 length equals 15 residues. This CDR3 is CASSDPGQGATEAFF. The CDR3 DNA follows: TGTGCCAGCAGTGACCCAGGACAGGGGGCGACTGAAGCTTTCTTT.

Comments on this clone: One base away lies a much larger clone, so this may be a sequencing read error. The chain links TRBV6-6 to TRBJ2-7, with TRBD1 identical over 9 bases. CDR1 and CDR2 (germline): MNHNY, SVGAGI (reference sequence). Trimming cost V 2 bases and J 5 bases; bases outside gene matches: 1. The CDR3 has 13 residues. The CDR3: CASSYGTGNEQYF. The CDR3 DNA sequence: TGTGCCAGCAGTTACGGGACAGGGAACGAGCAGTACTTC.

The chain joins TRBV28 to TRBJ2-5; 9 bases align to TRBD1. This CDR3 spans 15 amino acids. V shed 5 bases and J 4 bases; nucleotides not matched to a gene: 8. Per germline, CDR1 MDHEN and CDR2 SYDVKM. CDR3 amino acids: CASSHRGRTRETQYF. Written as DNA, the CDR3 is TGTGCCAGCAGTCACAGGGGGCGAACCCGAGAGACCCAGTACTTC.

This clone turned up a few times. The rearrangement joins TRBV6-5 to TRBJ2-7; perhaps TRBD1 as D (6 bases). Trimming took 0 bases from V and 3 from J, leaving 6 bases between them. Germline CDR1 MNHEY, CDR2 SVGAGI. The CDR3 totals 13 residues. This CDR3 is CASSYSRGYEQYF. Written as DNA, the CDR3 is TGTGCCAGCAGTTACTCCAGGGGCTACGAGCAGTACTTC.

This rearrangement joins TRBV6-5 to TRBJ1-1; D uncertain. The V gene's germline CDR1 is MNHEY and CDR2 SVGAGI. CDR3 length equals 13 residues. V was shortened by 5 bases and J by 5 bases, with 12 bases between the two germline ends. As DNA, the CDR3 is TGTGCCAGCAGTCTTCTTGGCGGGACTGAAGCTTTCTTT. Translation gives CASSLLGGTEAFF.

The chain joins TRBV5-5 to TRBJ1-4, with 9 bases aligning to TRBD1. The CDR3 has 16 amino acids. V lost 0 bases and J lost 4; bases outside the gene matches: 4. Germline assignment: CDR1 SGHKS and CDR2 YYEKEE (reference sequence). CDR3 nucleotides: TGTGCCAGCAGCTTGGACAGGGGGCTGATTAATGAAAAACTGTTTTTT. It encodes CASSLDRGLINEKLFF.

The V and J genes are TRBV5-1 and TRBJ2-7; 12 nucleotides match TRBD2. The ends lost 0 bases at V and 6 bases at J; junction bases unmatched: 4. The CDR3 sequence is 15 residues long. CDR1 and CDR2 from the germline V gene are SGHRS and YFSETQ. This CDR3 reads CASSLATSGRPEQYF. The CDR3 DNA sequence: TGCGCCAGCAGCTTGGCCACTAGCGGGAGGCCCGAGCAGTACTTC.

This clone turned up a few times. The chain is built from TRBV5-5 and TRBJ1-1; 9 nucleotides agree with TRBD1. The V and J ends lost 2 bases and 4 bases, in that order; junction bases with no gene match: 6. Looked up from germline, CDR1 is SGHKS and CDR2 is YYEKEE (reference sequence). The length of the CDR3 is 15 residues. The CDR3 DNA sequence: TGTGCCAGCAGCTTTGGGACAGGGTGGAGCACTGAAGCTTTCTTT. This translates into CASSFGTGWSTEAFF.

This chain connects TRBV28 to TRBJ1-1; D is possibly TRBD1 (6 bases). Germline assignment: CDR1 MDHEN and CDR2 SYDVKM. This CDR3 has 15 amino acids. Trimming cost V 3 bases and J 2 bases, with 13 bases left between them. CDR3: CASSLGASINTEAFF. DNA of the CDR3: TGTGCCAGCAGTTTGGGGGCCTCAATCAACACTGAAGCTTTCTTT.

The J gene is TRBJ2-5, the V gene TRBV29-1, with a tentative D call TRBD1 (6 bases). This CDR3 has 16 residues. Germline CDR1 reads SQVTM; CDR2 reads ANQGSEA. The ends were cut back, 5 bases at V and 0 bases at J, with 19 bases in the middle. CDR3 in DNA: TGCAGCGTTTCCCCCCCGGACAGAAGTTACCAAGAGACCCAGTACTTC. This encodes CSVSPPDRSYQETQYF.

The chain combines TRBV19 with TRBJ1-5; weak D call: TRBD1 (5 bases). Germline loops: CDR1 LNHDA, CDR2 SQIVND (reference sequence). V gave up 3 bases and J gave up 5 bases, with 8 bases separating them. The CDR3 is 13 residues long. The CDR3 DNA is TGTGCCAGTAGTATGGGGCAGTATCAGCCCCAGCATTTT. Protein product: CASSMGQYQPQHF.

The V gene is TRBV27, the J gene TRBJ1-1; 7 bases are shared with TRBD1. The trim removed 6 bases at V and 4 bases at J, leaving 11 bases unmatched. Germline CDR1 MNHEY, CDR2 SMNVEV (reference sequence). CDR3 size: 15 residues. The CDR3 sequence is CASSSSAGGSTEAFF. The CDR3 nucleotides are TGTGCCAGCAGCTCTTCTGCAGGGGGAAGCACTGAAGCTTTCTTT.

The chain is built from TRBV18 and TRBJ1-1, with no clear D. Trimming pared 4 bases from V and 1 base from J, leaving 13 bases between. The CDR3 has 15 residues. Germline V lookup: CDR1 KGHSH, CDR2 LQKENI. The CDR3 sequence: CASSRRLGWNTEAFF. CDR3 DNA: TGTGCCAGCTCACGACGACTGGGATGGAACACTGAAGCTTTCTTT.

The chain links TRBV6-5 to TRBJ2-1; D assignment may be TRBD1 or TRBD2 (5 bases each). Germline-derived CDR1 and CDR2 are MNHEY and SVGAGI. With 6 bases removed from V and 0 bases from J, the gap between germline ends came to 12 bases. The length of the CDR3 is 15 residues. CDR3 coding DNA: TGTGCCAGCAGCCTCCTGGGGGACTCCTACAATGAGCAGTTCTTC. It translates to CASSLLGDSYNEQFF.

The V gene is TRBV6-5, the J gene TRBJ1-5; D may be TRBD1 (6 bases). Germline CDR1 reads MNHEY; CDR2 reads SVGAGI. Trimming cost V 4 bases and J 6 bases, with 16 bases left between them. The CDR3 sequence is 15 residues long. The CDR3 loop reads CASSFPGHGTQPQHF. The CDR3 DNA follows: TGTGCCAGCAGTTTTCCGGGACACGGCACTCAGCCCCAGCATTTT.

This chain connects TRBV27 to TRBJ2-5, with D perhaps matching TRBD1 (5 bases). CDR1 is MNHEY and CDR2 is SMNVEV in the germline V gene (reference sequence). The CDR3 is 14 amino acids. V lost 2 bases and J lost 1, with 8 bases in between. CDR3 in DNA: TGTGCCAGCAGTTTAATTGACAGCCAAGAGACCCAGTACTTC. Protein: CASSLIDSQETQYF.

CDR3 amino acids: CASSQDPGSYEQYF. CDR3 DNA sequence: TGCGCCAGCAGCCAAGACCCAGGGTCCTACGAGCAGTACTTC. The genes are TRBV4-1 and TRBJ2-7; D is possibly TRBD1 (5 bases). Trimming shortened V by 0 bases and J by 1 base, and 7 bases separated the two germline ends. The CDR3 is 14 amino acids. Germline V lookup: CDR1 MGHRA, CDR2 YSYEKL.

CDR3: CASSQGSKEQFF. In nucleotides, the CDR3 is TGCGCCAGCAGCCAAGGAAGTAAAGAGCAGTTCTTC. The gene calls are TRBV4-3 and TRBJ2-1; D not certain. The CDR3 is 12 residues long. With 1 base removed from V and 10 bases from J, the gap between germline ends came to 8 bases. CDR1 LGHNA and CDR2 YSLEER come from the germline V gene.

V is TRBV11-2 and J is TRBJ2-7, with 8 bases that match TRBD2. CDR3 length: 18 residues. CDR1 is SGHAT and CDR2 is FQNNGV in the germline V gene. Trimming cost V 5 bases and J 2 bases; bases outside gene matches: 17. Here the CDR3 reads CASSPQSLSGRAPYEQYF. In DNA form, the CDR3 reads TGTGCCAGCAGCCCCCAGAGTTTGAGCGGGAGAGCCCCCTACGAGCAGTACTTC.

A single count supports this clone. The chain has TRBV25-1 and TRBJ2-5; possible D gene TRBD1, 6 bases. The CDR3 has 14 amino acids. The germline V gene encodes CDR1 MGHDK and CDR2 SYGVNS. Trimming pared 8 bases from V and 5 bases from J, leaving 18 bases between. The CDR3: CASSTRGGLETQYF. In nucleotides, the CDR3 is TGTGCCAGCTCTACCAGGGGTGGGCTGGAGACCCAGTACTTC.

The chain carries TRBV2 and TRBJ2-1; D could derive from TRBD1 or TRBD2 (5 bases each). V lost 8 bases to trimming and J lost 8 bases, with 22 bases between them. Germline V gene lookup returns CDR1 SNHLY and CDR2 FYNNEI. CDR3 length: 15 residues. DNA for the CDR3: TGTGCCAGCCCCCCGGGGCAAGGCCTGGGTTATGAGCAGTTCTTC. Translated, it gives CASPPGQGLGYEQFF.

This clone turned up a few times. V and J are TRBV29-1 and TRBJ2-1; TRBD2 agrees at 8 bases. The CDR3 length is 15 residues. The ends lost 2 bases at V and 10 bases at J; junction bases unmatched: 13. The germline V gene has CDR1 SQVTM and CDR2 ANQGSEA. Written as DNA, the CDR3 is TGCAGCGTTGAAAATCGCAGCGGGAGTGAAGTGGAGCAGTTCTTC. As protein: CSVENRSGSEVEQFF.

The rearrangement uses TRBV6-1 and TRBJ2-7, with no clear D. The CDR3 consists of 14 residues. V shed 2 bases and J shed 3 bases, with 11 bases lying between them. Germline loops: CDR1 MNHNS, CDR2 SASEGT. The CDR3 reads CASSEPGRHYEQYF. The CDR3 nucleotides read TGTGCCAGCAGTGAACCGGGCCGACACTACGAGCAGTACTTC.

The chain carries TRBV5-3 and TRBJ1-1; no clear D. TRBV5-3 is an ORF, and what it does is uncertain. V lost 8 bases to trimming and J lost 0 bases, with 11 bases between them. This CDR3 has 13 amino acids. The CDR3 spells CASSYVMNTEAFF. In nucleotides, the CDR3 is TGTGCCAGCAGTTACGTCATGAACACTGAAGCTTTCTTT.